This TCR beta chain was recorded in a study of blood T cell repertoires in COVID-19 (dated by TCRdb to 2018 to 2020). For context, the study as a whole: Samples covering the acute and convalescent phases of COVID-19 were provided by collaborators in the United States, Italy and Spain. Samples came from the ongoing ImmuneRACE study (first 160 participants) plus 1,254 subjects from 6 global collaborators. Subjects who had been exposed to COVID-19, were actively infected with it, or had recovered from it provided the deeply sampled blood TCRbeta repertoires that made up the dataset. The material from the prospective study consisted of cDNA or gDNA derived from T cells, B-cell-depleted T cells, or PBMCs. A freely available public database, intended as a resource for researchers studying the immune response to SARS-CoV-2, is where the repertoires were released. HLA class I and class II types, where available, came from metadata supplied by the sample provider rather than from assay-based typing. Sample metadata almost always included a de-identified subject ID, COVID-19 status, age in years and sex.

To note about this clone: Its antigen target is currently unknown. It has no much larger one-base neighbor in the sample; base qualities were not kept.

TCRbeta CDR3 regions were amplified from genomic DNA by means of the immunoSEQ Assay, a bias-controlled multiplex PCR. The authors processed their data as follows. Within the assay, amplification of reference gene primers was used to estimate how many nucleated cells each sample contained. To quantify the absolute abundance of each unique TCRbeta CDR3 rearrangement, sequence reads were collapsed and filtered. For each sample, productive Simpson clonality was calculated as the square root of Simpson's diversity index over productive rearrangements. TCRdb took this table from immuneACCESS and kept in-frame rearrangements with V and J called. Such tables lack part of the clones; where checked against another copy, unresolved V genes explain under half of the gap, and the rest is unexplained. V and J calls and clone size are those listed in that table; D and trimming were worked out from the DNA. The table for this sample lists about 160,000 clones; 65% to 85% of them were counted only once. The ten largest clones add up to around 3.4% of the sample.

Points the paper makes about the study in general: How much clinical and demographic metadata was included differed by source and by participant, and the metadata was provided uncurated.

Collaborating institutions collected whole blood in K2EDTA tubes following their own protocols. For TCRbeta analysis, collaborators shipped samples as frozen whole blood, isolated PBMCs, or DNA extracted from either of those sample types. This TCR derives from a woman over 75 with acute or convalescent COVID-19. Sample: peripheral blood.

The DNA reads TGTGCCACCAGTGCTGGGGGGGAAGAGACCCAGTACTTC. This encodes CATSAGGEETQYF. This chain is built from TRBV24-1 and TRBJ2-5; TRBD2 fits 7 bases in the junction. The germline V gene specifies KGHDR as CDR1 and SFDVKD as CDR2. The CDR3 starts with the cysteine, ends with the phenylalanine, and has 13 residues. Only the CDR3 portion is preserved as DNA: 39 bases, with reading frame beginning at the first base. The germline V and J ends show losses of 5 bases and 3 bases respectively, and no gene match explains 2 bases of the junction.